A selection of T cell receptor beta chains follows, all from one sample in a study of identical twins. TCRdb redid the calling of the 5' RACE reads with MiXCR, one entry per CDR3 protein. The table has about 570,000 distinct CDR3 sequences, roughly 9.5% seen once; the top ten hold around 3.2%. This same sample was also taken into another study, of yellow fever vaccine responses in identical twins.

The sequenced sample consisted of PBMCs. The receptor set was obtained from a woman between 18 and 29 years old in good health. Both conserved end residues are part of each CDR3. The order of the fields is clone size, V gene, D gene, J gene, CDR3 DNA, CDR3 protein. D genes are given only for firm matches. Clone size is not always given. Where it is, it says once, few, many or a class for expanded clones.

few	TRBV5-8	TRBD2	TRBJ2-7	TGTGCCAGCAGCGGCGAGGGACTAGCGGTAGATTACGAGCAGTACTTC	CASSGEGLAVDYEQYF
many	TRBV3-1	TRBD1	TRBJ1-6	TGTGCCAGCAGCGCGACAGGGTTGGATAATTCACCCCTCCACTTT	CASSATGLDNSPLHF
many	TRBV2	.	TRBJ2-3	TGTGCCAGCAGTGATCTCTCGGGAACTTCACTGGATACGCAGTATTTT	CASSDLSGTSLDTQYF
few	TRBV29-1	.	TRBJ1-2	TGCAGCGCTAAAGAACGGGGCCGCTATGGCTACACCTTC	CSAKERGRYGYTF
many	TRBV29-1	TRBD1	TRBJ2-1	TGCAGCGCCTCCGGGACAGGGCATGGTGAGCAGTTCTTC	CSASGTGHGEQFF
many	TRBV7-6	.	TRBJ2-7	TGTGCCAGCAGCTTAGCTGTAGTGGGAGGGGGAAGGGAGCAGTACTTC	CASSLAVVGGGREQYF
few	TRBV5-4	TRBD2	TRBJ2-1	TGTGCCAGCAGCTTGGCCAACGCGGGGGGGAATGAGCAGTTCTTC	CASSLANAGGNEQFF
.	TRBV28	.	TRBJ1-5	TGTGCCAGCAGTTTCCATGGGGGGCGCGGGGTTCAGCCCCAGCATTTT	CASSFHGGRGVQPQHF
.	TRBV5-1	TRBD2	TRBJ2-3	TGCGCCAGCAGCTTGGTAGCGGGAGTTGGCACAGATACGCAGTATTTT	CASSLVAGVGTDTQYF
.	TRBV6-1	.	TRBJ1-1	TGTGCCAGCAGTGAACGAGGGGCCCAAGCTTTCTTT	CASSERGAQAFF
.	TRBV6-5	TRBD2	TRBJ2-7	TGTGCCAGCAGTTACACCGGGACTACCTCCTACGAGCAGTACTTC	CASSYTGTTSYEQYF
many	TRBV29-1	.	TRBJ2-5	TGCAGCGTTGTCCCTTTCGGCGGGGCCCAAGAGACCCAGTACTTC	CSVVPFGGAQETQYF
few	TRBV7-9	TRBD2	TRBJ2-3	TGTGCCAGCAGCGACCCGACTAGCGGGAGTGTAACAGATACGCAGTATTTT	CASSDPTSGSVTDTQYF
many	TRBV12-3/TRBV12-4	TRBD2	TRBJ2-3	TGTGCCAGCAATCAGGGTTCGGGGGGAGGCACAGATACGCAGTATTTT	CASNQGSGGGTDTQYF
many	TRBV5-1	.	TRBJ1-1	TGCGCCAGCAGCTTGGACGGGGGAGACACTGAAGCTTTCTTT	CASSLDGGDTEAFF
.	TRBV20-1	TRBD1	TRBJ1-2	TGCAGTGCTGGGGACAGGGACGTTGGCGACTACACCTTC	CSAGDRDVGDYTF
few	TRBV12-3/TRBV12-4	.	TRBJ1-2	TGTGCCAGCAGTCTGCTTAATTCCGGGGACTATGGCTACACCTTC	CASSLLNSGDYGYTF
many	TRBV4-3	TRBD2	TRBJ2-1	TGCGCCAGCAGCCAAGATTCGGGAGGCTCCTACAATGAGCAGTTCTTC	CASSQDSGGSYNEQFF
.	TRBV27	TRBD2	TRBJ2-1	TGTGCCAGCAGTTTTTCAGCGGGGAGACCCTACAATGAGCAGTTCTTC	CASSFSAGRPYNEQFF
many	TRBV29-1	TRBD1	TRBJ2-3	TGCAGCGGCCAGGGGGCGCATAATCATAGGACAGATACGCAGTATTTT	CSGQGAHNHRTDTQYF
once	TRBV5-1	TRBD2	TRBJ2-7	TGCGCCAGCAGCCCCTTTGGAGAGCGGGAGGTCCCGTACGAGCAGTACTTC	CASSPFGEREVPYEQYF
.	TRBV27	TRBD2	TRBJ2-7	TGTGCCAGCAGTTCGGGGACTAGCGGGAGGGTAGTTTCCTACGAGCAGTACTTC	CASSSGTSGRVVSYEQYF
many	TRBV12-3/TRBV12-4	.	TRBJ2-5	TGTGCCAGTAGACAGGACCAAGAGACCCAGTACTTC	CASRQDQETQYF
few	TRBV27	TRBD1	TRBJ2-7	TGTGCCAGCAGCAAGACAGGGTATAAAACGGGGCAGTACTTC	CASSKTGYKTGQYF
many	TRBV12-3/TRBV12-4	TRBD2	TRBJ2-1	TGTGCCAGCAGGCGGACTAGCGGGGGATTTAACAATGAGCAGTTCTTC	CASRRTSGGFNNEQFF
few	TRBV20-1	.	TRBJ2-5	TGCAGTGCTATGGGTGCGCTTGAAGAGACCCAGTACTTC	CSAMGALEETQYF
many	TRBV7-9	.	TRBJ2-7	TGTGCCAGCAGCACTCGGGACGGCGAGCAGTACTTC	CASSTRDGEQYF
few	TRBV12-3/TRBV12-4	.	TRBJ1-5	TGTGCCAGTGGGGGCAGAGCCCAGCATTTT	CASGGRAQHF
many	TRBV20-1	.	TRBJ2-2	TGCAGTGCTAGAGATTACGTGAACACCGGGGAGCTGTTTTTT	CSARDYVNTGELFF
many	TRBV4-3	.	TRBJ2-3	TGCGCCAGCAGCCAAGAGCTGTGGAGACCTAGCACAGATACGCAGTATTTT	CASSQELWRPSTDTQYF
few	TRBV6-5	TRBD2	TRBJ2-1	TGTGCCAGCAGTTACTCAGCGGGGGGACTCCTGGGTGAGCAGTTCTTC	CASSYSAGGLLGEQFF
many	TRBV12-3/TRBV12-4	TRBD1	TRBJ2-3	TGTGCCAGCAGCCCGACAGGGTACGGGGATACGCAGTATTTT	CASSPTGYGDTQYF
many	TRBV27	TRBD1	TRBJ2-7	TGTGCCAGCAGTCCCAGTCCCGGGACAGGCTACGAGCAGTACTTC	CASSPSPGTGYEQYF
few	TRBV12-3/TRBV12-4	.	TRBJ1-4	TGTGCCAGCAGTTTAGACAGGAGTGCAACTAATGAAAAACTGTTTTTT	CASSLDRSATNEKLFF
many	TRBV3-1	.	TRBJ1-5	TGTGCCAGCAGCCAATTGGGATCAGGCCAGCCCCAGCATTTT	CASSQLGSGQPQHF
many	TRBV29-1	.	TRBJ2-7	TGCAGCGTTGCCCAGGTGGACGAGCAGTACTTC	CSVAQVDEQYF
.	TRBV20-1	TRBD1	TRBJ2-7	TGCAGTGCGCCGGACGGACAGGGGTCCTTCGAGCAGTACTTC	CSAPDGQGSFEQYF
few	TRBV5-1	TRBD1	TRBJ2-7	TGCGCCAGCAGCTTGGACGGGACAGGGGGCTCCGAGCAGTACTTC	CASSLDGTGGSEQYF
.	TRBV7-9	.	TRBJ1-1	TGTGCCAGCAGCCCCGCCCAGGGCGCGAACACTGAAGCTTTCTTT	CASSPAQGANTEAFF
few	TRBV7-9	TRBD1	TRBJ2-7	TGTGCCAGCAGCTTAACAGGGGGCCCCGAGCAGTACTTC	CASSLTGGPEQYF
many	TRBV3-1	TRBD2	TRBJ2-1	TGTGCCAGCAGCCCAGCGGGACGGACGTGGAATGAGCAGTTCTTC	CASSPAGRTWNEQFF
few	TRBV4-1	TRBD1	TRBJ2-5	TGCGCCAGCAGCCAGACGCCTCCGGGACAGGACGGTGAGACCCAGTACTTC	CASSQTPPGQDGETQYF
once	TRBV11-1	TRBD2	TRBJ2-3	TGTGCCAGCAGCTTAGCGGTACTAGCGGGAGCCACTAGCACAGATACGCAGTATTTT	CASSLAVLAGATSTDTQYF
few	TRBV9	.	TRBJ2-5	TGTGCCAGCAGCGCCGGGAAAGGGGTCCAAGAGACCCAGTACTTC	CASSAGKGVQETQYF
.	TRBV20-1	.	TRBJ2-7	TGCAGTGCTAGTGTCGGCGAGCAGTACTTC	CSASVGEQYF
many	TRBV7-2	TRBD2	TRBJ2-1	TGTGCCAGCAGCCTAAGGGCGGGAGGGGCCTACAATGAGCAGTTCTTC	CASSLRAGGAYNEQFF
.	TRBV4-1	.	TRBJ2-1	TGCGCCAGCAGCCCAGCTAGCAGCGGTGAGCAGTTCTTC	CASSPASSGEQFF
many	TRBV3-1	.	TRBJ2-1	TGTGCCAGCAGGCTACTAGGGGGCAATGAGCAGTTCTTC	CASRLLGGNEQFF
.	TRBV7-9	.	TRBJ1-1	TGTGCCAGCAGCGACGTGACAGGGAACACTGAAGCTTTCTTT	CASSDVTGNTEAFF
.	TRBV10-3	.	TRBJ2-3	TGTGCCATCAGTGAGTCGGGCTTAACAGATACGCAGTATTTT	CAISESGLTDTQYF
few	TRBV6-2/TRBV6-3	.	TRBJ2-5	TGTGCCAGCAGTTACCCCCGGCAGGATGGATTGGAGGCCCAGTACTTC	CASSYPRQDGLEAQYF
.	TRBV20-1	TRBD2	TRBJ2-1	TGCAGTGCTAGAAGAGCGGGGGGGCACCATGAGCAGTTCTTC	CSARRAGGHHEQFF
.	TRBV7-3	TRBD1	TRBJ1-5	TGTGCCAGCAGCCACCGGACAGGGCACGACCAGCCCCAGCATTTT	CASSHRTGHDQPQHF
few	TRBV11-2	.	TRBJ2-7	TGTGCCAGCAGCTTAGAAACACCTCCTACAGGGTATTACGAGCAGTACTTC	CASSLETPPTGYYEQYF
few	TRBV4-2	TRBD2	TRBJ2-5	TGTGCCAGCAGCCAGGGACTAGCGGGAGGGTCTGTTGAGACCCAGTACTTC	CASSQGLAGGSVETQYF
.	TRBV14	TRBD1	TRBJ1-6	TGTGCCAGCAGCCAACGAGGGGGCGCGGCGGATTCACCCCTCCACTTT	CASSQRGGAADSPLHF
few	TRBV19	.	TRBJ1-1	TGTGCCAGTAGTAGGACACCTTATGAAGCTTTCTTT	CASSRTPYEAFF
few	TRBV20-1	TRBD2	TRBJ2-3	TGCAGTGCACCTCCCCCGAGGCTAGCGGGAGTCTGGGATACGCAGTATTTT	CSAPPPRLAGVWDTQYF